Detailed here is one T cell receptor beta chain. A single count supports this clone. Its antigen is currently not known. There are no base qualities to consult, and no much larger clone falls within one base. The method behind the library was the immunoSEQ multiplex PCR assay. In the source study's methods: A statistical classification framework was built to diagnose cytomegalovirus status from the catalog of TCR beta chain sequences. TCRdb obtained this table from immuneACCESS and retained in-frame rearrangements with V and J assigned. These tables miss some clones; where compared with another copy, unresolved V genes account for less than half of the shortfall, and the remainder is unexplained. That table gives V, J and clone size, and the DNA gave D and trimming. The sample has about 63,000 clones on record, 70% to 90% of them singletons. Around 1.3% of the sample goes to the ten largest clones.

The CDR3 holds 15 amino acids from the cysteine to the phenylalanine. The sequence is cut down to CDR3 DNA, 45 bases in frame from base 1. Taken from the germline V gene (reference sequence), the CDR1 and CDR2 loops are SEHNR and FQNEAQ. Deletion took 2 bases off V and 0 bases off J, with a span of 8 bases between the germline ends. This specimen comes from a study of cytomegalovirus exposure and HLA in healthy donors (TCRdb year 2017). About the full investigation: A later analysis indicated that the 90 to 150 validation repertoires were generated on the platform also employed for the approximately 690 repertoires of the first cohort. The study aimed to test whether cataloging public T cell receptors could reveal signatures of past pathogen exposure. A separate validation cohort of approximately 120 different subjects was used in addition to the 666-subject first cohort. To predict cytomegalovirus infection status, the study brought together high-throughput TCR immunosequencing, statistical association of individual TCRs with disease status, and machine learning. The research as a whole found: Most TCR sequences were seen in very few donors, while some public TCRs were found in many individuals. The authors suggested that the approach could potentially be extended to other disease states and immunological phenotypes. The study gave a list of around 170 TCR beta chains associated with cytomegalovirus. The classifier was reported to diagnose cytomegalovirus status with high specificity and sensitivity in both the original and validation cohorts. The validation cohort had no HLA typing available for a later analysis, so co-occurrence within that cohort was assessed over all 130 or so repertoires. In vitro tests confirmed that a few of the cytomegalovirus-associated TCR beta chains recognize cytomegalovirus antigens. Of the cluster scores, around 95% were above 0 in a later analysis, which found that TCRs clustered in the first cohort also tended to co-occur in the roughly 130 validation repertoires.

Donors formed part of the validation cohort, which comprised about 120 subjects and was distinct from the first cohort of 666 subjects. The receptor comes from a woman younger than 35 in good health and CMV-seronegative. This chain joins TRBV7-9 to TRBJ2-1; no D gene is confidently identified. The sequencing input was PBMCs. The nucleotide sequence is given as TGTGCCAGCAGCTTACCGTCGAGCTCCTACAATGAGCAGTTCTTC. It translates to CASSLPSSSYNEQFF.